This TCR beta chain was sequenced during a study of CD8+CD57+ T cells in acquired aplastic anemia. Flow cytometry had shown expanded CD8+CD57+ cells in the patients chosen for sequencing. Likewise sequenced, in about 15% of the 12 patients, were the CD8+CD57+ effector memory cells. All participating patients were living with severe acquired aplastic anemia. General study findings and limits: Patients and controls shared twenty-nine CD8+ CDR3 sequences. The authors found lower diversity in patient CD8+CD57+ cells than in total CD4+ and CD8+ pools.

In regard to this clonotype: Its antigen is as yet unknown.

For CDR3 and TCR beta VDJ profiling, genomic DNA was the template used. TCRdb re-derived calls from the reads in MiXCR, one entry per CDR3 protein. The data contain 15,000 to 20,000 distinct CDR3 sequences, 30% to 45% of them singletons. V was cut by 0 bases and J by 7 bases, with 13 bases left in between. The length of the CDR3 is 14 residues. Germline CDR1 SGHVS, CDR2 FNYEAQ. The TCR sequence derives from a human donor with aplastic anemia. The sample comprised CD8+CD57+ T cells sorted from PBMCs. As to subset: bead-enriched CD8+CD57+ effector memory T cells from SAA patients. The chain carries TRBV7-6 and TRBJ2-7; tentative D call: TRBD2 (7 bases). CDR3 in amino acids: CASSLAGGGSEQYF. CDR3 coding DNA: TGTGCCAGCAGCTTAGCGGGAGGGGGGTCGGAGCAGTACTTC.